The sequence of this T cell receptor beta chain was determined in a study of cytomegalovirus exposure and HLA in healthy donors. Broader study findings: The study listed 164 cytomegalovirus-associated TCR beta chains.

V was shortened by 5 bases and J by 8 bases, with 15 bases between the two germline ends. Germline CDR1 is LNHDA and CDR2 is SQIVND (reference sequence). CDR3 length: 14 amino acids. Comment on this clone: Its antigen is as yet unknown.

Primers: 60 Vbeta forward and 13 Jbeta reverse. Profiled with immunoSEQ multiplex PCR; TCRdb holds only in-frame clones, not every one. The sample shows 82,000 or so clones, 10% of them seen only once. The rearrangement uses TRBV19 and TRBJ1-4; no clear D gene. The source is a man between 60 and 75 years old in good health and CMV-seropositive. The specimen was PBMCs. CDR3 residues: CASSLQPESEKLFF. As DNA, the CDR3 is TGTGCCAGTAGTCTCCAACCCGAGTCGGAAAAACTGTTTTTT. The complete variable domain, with remaining parts taken from reference TRBV19 and TRBJ1-4, reads DGGITQSPKYLFRKEGQNVTLSCEQNLNHDAMYWYRQDPGQGLRLIYYSQIVNDFQKGDIAEGYSVSREKKESFPLTVTSAQKNPTAFYLCASSLQPESEKLFFGSGTQLSVL.